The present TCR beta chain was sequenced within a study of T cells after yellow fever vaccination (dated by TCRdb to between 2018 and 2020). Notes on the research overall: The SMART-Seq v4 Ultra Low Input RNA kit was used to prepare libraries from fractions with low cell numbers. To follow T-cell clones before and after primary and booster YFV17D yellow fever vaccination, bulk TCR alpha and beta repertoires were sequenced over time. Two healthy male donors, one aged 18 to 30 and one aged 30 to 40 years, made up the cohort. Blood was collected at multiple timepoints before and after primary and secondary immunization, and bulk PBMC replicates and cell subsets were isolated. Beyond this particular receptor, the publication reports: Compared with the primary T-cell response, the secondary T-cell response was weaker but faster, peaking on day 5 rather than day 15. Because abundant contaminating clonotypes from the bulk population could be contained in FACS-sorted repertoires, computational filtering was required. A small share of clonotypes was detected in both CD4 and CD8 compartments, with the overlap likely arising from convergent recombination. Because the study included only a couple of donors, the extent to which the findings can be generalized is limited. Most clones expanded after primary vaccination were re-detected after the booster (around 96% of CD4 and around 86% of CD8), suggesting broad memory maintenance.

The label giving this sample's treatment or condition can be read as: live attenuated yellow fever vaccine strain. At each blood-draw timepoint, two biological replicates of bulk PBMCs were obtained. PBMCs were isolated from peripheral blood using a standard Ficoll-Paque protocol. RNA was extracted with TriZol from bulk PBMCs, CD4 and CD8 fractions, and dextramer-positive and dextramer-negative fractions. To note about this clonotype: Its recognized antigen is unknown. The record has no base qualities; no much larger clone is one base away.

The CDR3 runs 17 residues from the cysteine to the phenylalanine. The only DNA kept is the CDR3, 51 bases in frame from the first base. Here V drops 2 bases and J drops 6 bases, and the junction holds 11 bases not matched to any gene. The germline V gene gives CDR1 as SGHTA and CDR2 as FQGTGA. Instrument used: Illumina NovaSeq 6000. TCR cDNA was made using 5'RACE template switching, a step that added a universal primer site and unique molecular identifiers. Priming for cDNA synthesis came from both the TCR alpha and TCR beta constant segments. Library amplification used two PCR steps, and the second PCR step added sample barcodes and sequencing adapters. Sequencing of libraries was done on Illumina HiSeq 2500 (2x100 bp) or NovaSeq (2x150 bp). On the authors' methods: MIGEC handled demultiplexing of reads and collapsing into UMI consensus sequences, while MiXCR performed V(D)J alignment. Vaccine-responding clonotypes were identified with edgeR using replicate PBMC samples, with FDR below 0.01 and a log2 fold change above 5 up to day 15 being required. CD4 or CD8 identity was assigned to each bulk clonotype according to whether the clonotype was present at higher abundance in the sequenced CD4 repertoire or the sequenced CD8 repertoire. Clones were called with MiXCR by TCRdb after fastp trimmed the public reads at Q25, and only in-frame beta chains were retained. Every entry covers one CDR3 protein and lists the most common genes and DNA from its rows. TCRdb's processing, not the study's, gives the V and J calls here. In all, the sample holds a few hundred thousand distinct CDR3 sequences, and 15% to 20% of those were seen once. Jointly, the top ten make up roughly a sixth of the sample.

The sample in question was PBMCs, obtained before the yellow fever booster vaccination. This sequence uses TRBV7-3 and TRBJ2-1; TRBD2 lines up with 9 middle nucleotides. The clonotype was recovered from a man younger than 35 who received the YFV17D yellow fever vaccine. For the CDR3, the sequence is CASSLLGGGGAGNEQFF. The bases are TGTGCCAGCAGCTTATTGGGAGGCGGGGGGGCTGGCAATGAGCAGTTCTTC.